Listed below are T cell receptor beta chains from one sample, sequenced in a study of metastatic and nonmetastatic thyroid tumors. TCRdb used MiXCR to call clones anew from the PCR reads. In the table there are around 32,000 clones, around 7.4% of which are singletons. Sequencing was done on a sample of blood. All receptors derive from a female donor with papillary thyroid cancer or a benign thyroid nodule (not recorded which). Some clones in this sample may be carry-over from other donors' samples. CDR3s include the opening cysteine and the closing phenylalanine or tryptophan. The order of the fields is J gene, clone size, D gene, V gene, CDR3 length, CDR3 DNA, CDR3 protein. D genes are given only for firm matches. Expanded clones are given a class, and other clones once, few, many or no size at all.

>TRBJ2-1|many|.|TRBV9|13
TGTGCCAGCAGCGTAACTAGTGGTAATGAGCAGTTCTTC
CASSVTSGNEQFF
>TRBJ2-1|.|TRBD2|TRBV5-4|15
TGTGCCAGCAGCGACCCTAGCGGGAGTCCCAATGAGCAGTTCTTC
CASSDPSGSPNEQFF
>TRBJ2-1|many|TRBD1|TRBV6-2/TRBV6-3|15
TGTGCCAGCAGACAACGGACAGGGGTATACAATGAGCAGTTCTTC
CASRQRTGVYNEQFF
>TRBJ1-1|many|TRBD1|TRBV27|14
TGTGCCAGCGCCCCACAGGGGAAGGGCACTGAAGCTTTCTTT
CASAPQGKGTEAFF
>TRBJ1-2|few|.|TRBV5-1|9
TGCGCCAGCATTTCTGGCTACACCTTC
CASISGYTF
>TRBJ1-1|few|.|TRBV19|14
TGTTCCAGTAGTCCCGGGAGTGGGGCCACTGAAGCTTTCTTT
CSSSPGSGATEAFF
>TRBJ1-2|many|.|TRBV6-2/TRBV6-3|13
TGTGCCAGCACCCACGACAGGCACTATGGCTACACCTTC
CASTHDRHYGYTF
>TRBJ2-7|many|.|TRBV4-1|13
TGCGCCAGCAGCCTAACAAGCTCCTACGAGCAGTACTTC
CASSLTSSYEQYF
>TRBJ1-3|many|TRBD1|TRBV24-1|16
TGTGCCACCAGTGATACGACAGGGCCCTCTGGAAACACCATATATTTT
CATSDTTGPSGNTIYF
>TRBJ2-2|.|.|TRBV4-3|18
TGCGCCAGCAGCCAAGATCCAGGCGGGGTCTCTTACAACGGGGAGCTGTTTTTT
CASSQDPGGVSYNGELFF
>TRBJ1-4|many|TRBD1|TRBV20-1|18
TGCAGTGCTAGAGATCGCATCCACGGACAGGGAACTAATGAAAAACTGTTTTTT
CSARDRIHGQGTNEKLFF
>TRBJ1-2|many|TRBD1|TRBV10-3|15
TGTGCCATCAGTGAATCGACAGGGGAAATGAGTGGCTACACCTTC
CAISESTGEMSGYTF
>TRBJ2-3|many|TRBD2|TRBV4-1|16
TGCGCCAGCAGCCAAGGTCCTAGCGGGGGCACAGATACGCAGTATTTT
CASSQGPSGGTDTQYF
>TRBJ2-5|many|.|TRBV5-1|12
TGCGCCAGCAGCTTGACTTTAGAGACCCAGTACTTC
CASSLTLETQYF
>TRBJ2-5|many|.|TRBV11-2|13
TGTGCCAGCAGAAGACAGGTCCTCGAGACCCAGTACTTC
CASRRQVLETQYF
>TRBJ2-7|many|.|TRBV6-1|12
TGTGCCAGCAGGTCACCCTCCTACGAGCAGTACTTC
CASRSPSYEQYF
>TRBJ1-3|.|.|TRBV7-8|16
TGTGCCAGCAGCTTAGCACGGACGCTGGAAGGAAACACCATATATTTT
CASSLARTLEGNTIYF
>TRBJ1-2|many|TRBD1|TRBV20-1|15
TGCAGTGCTAACCGGGTGGGACAGGGCGTCTATGGCTACACCTTC
CSANRVGQGVYGYTF
>TRBJ1-1|few|.|TRBV7-9|15
TGTGCCAGCAGCCCCCGACAGAGCATGAACACTGAAGCTCTCTTT
CASSPRQSMNTEALF
>TRBJ2-2|many|TRBD1|TRBV18|16
TGTGCCAGCTCACCGAGCTACAGGGGGAACACCGGGGAGCTGTTTTTT
CASSPSYRGNTGELFF
>TRBJ1-5|many|.|TRBV5-8|16
TGTGCCAGCAGCTTGGAGTTATGGACGAGCAATCAGCCCCAGCATTTT
CASSLELWTSNQPQHF
>TRBJ1-1|many|.|TRBV12-3/TRBV12-4|13
TGTGCCAGCAGTTTACTTAGGGGTACTGAAGCTTTCTTT
CASSLLRGTEAFF
>TRBJ1-5|many|.|TRBV10-2|14
TGCGCCAGCAGTGATTGGCCAGTGAATCAGCCCCAGCATTTT
CASSDWPVNQPQHF
>TRBJ2-7|many|.|TRBV3-1|16
TGTGCCAGCAGCCAAGATTTTCGGCAGGTGATTTACGAGCAGTACTTC
CASSQDFRQVIYEQYF
>TRBJ2-7|many|.|TRBV19|13
TGTGCCAGTAGTATGTCCAGGGGTTACGAGCAGTACTTC
CASSMSRGYEQYF
>TRBJ2-7|many|.|TRBV29-1|11
TGCCTTTCAGGGGAGAACTACGAGCAGTACTTC
CLSGENYEQYF
>TRBJ2-5|many|TRBD1|TRBV3-1|16
TGTGCCAGCAGCCAAGATTGGGACAGATTCCAAGAGACCCAGTACTTC
CASSQDWDRFQETQYF
>TRBJ2-1|many|TRBD2|TRBV6-1|16
TGTGCCAGCAGTGTCCTAGCGGGGGGGCTAATCAATGAGCAGTTCTTC
CASSVLAGGLINEQFF
>TRBJ1-1|many|.|TRBV12-3/TRBV12-4|14
TGTGCCAGCAGCCGAGAAAGTATGAACACTGAAGCTTTCTTT
CASSRESMNTEAFF
>TRBJ1-5|many|TRBD1|TRBV12-3/TRBV12-4|14
TGTGCCAGCAGTCGGACAGGGGGAGGGCAGCCCCAGCATTTT
CASSRTGGGQPQHF
>TRBJ2-7|many|.|TRBV20-1|15
TGCAGTGCTAGAGATCTCAGGGCCCGAGTCTACGAGCAGTACTTC
CSARDLRARVYEQYF
>TRBJ2-7|medium-sized|TRBD2|TRBV6-1|15
TGTGCCAGCAGTGAAGATCCAGCGGGAGCGTACGAGCAGTACTTC
CASSEDPAGAYEQYF
>TRBJ1-4|many|.|TRBV11-2|18
TGTGCCAGCAGCCCTGGCCGCTGGGGTTGGGGTACTAATGAAAAACTGTTTTTT
CASSPGRWGWGTNEKLFF
>TRBJ2-1|many|TRBD2|TRBV19|16
TGTGCCAGTAGTATCCAGCGGGGGGCCAAGTACAATGAGCAGTTCTTC
CASSIQRGAKYNEQFF
>TRBJ1-1|many|.|TRBV20-1|13
TGCAGTGCTAGTTCGGGTAGGAACACTGAAGCTTTCTTT
CSASSGRNTEAFF
>TRBJ1-4|medium-sized|TRBD1|TRBV4-2|16
TGTGCCAGCAGCCAAGGGGACAGGGGGCCAATTGAAAAACTGTTTTTT
CASSQGDRGPIEKLFF
>TRBJ2-7|many|TRBD2|TRBV9|14
TGTGCCAGCAGCGGTAGCGGGAGTTTTTACGAGCAGTACTTC
CASSGSGSFYEQYF
>TRBJ2-3|many|.|TRBV5-5|12
TGTGCCAGCAGCTTGGTAACAGATACGCAGTATTTT
CASSLVTDTQYF
>TRBJ2-7|many|.|TRBV6-1|13
TGTGCCAGCAGAAACGGGGTCCGGTCCGAGCAGTACTTC
CASRNGVRSEQYF
>TRBJ1-3|many|.|TRBV7-2|13
TGTGCCAGCAGCTTAGGAATGGGAAACACCATATATTTT
CASSLGMGNTIYF
>TRBJ1-3|many|TRBD1|TRBV12-3/TRBV12-4|13
TGTGCCACCGATACAGGGGCTGGAAACACCATATATTTT
CATDTGAGNTIYF
>TRBJ1-1|many|.|TRBV30|13
TGTGCCTGGAAAAGGACAGCCAGTCTGATAGCTTTCTTT
CAWKRTASLIAFF
>TRBJ2-2|many|.|TRBV7-2|15
TGTGCCAGCAGCTTAGGACCGCAACTTGTCGGGGAGCTGTTTTTT
CASSLGPQLVGELFF
>TRBJ1-4|many|.|TRBV6-1|14
TGTGCCAGCAGCGGGATGACAGCTAATGAAAAACTGTTTTTT
CASSGMTANEKLFF
>TRBJ1-1|.|TRBD1|TRBV5-4|15
TGTGCCAGCAGCCAAAGACAGGGTAGGGTCACTGAAGCTTTCTTT
CASSQRQGRVTEAFF
>TRBJ1-2|once|.|TRBV30|16
TGTGCCTGGAGACCCTCCCTGGAGGGCCAGGTCTATGGCTACACCTTC
CAWRPSLEGQVYGYTF
>TRBJ2-4|many|.|TRBV7-2|14
TGTGCCAGCAGCCCAACCGCCAGCGGAAACATTCAGTACTTC
CASSPTASGNIQYF
>TRBJ1-1|many|TRBD1|TRBV5-1|18
TGCACCAGCAGCCCTAACAGGGGGAGCCAGGGGATGAACACTGAAGCTTTCTTT
CTSSPNRGSQGMNTEAFF
>TRBJ2-5|many|.|TRBV24-1|12
TGTGCCACCAGTGGGGACCAAGAGACCCAGTACTTC
CATSGDQETQYF
>TRBJ1-2|many|.|TRBV30|14
TGTGCCTGGAGTATAAACAGGGCTAACTATGGCTACACCTTC
CAWSINRANYGYTF
>TRBJ1-1|many|.|TRBV9|15
TGTGCCAGCAGCGTCCCCCCTGGGGGGTCCACTGAAGCTTTCTTT
CASSVPPGGSTEAFF
>TRBJ1-2|many|.|TRBV30|16
TGTGCCTGGAACTCGGACTACCGGACCGTTAACTATGGCTACACCTTC
CAWNSDYRTVNYGYTF
>TRBJ1-2|many|.|TRBV6-1|15
TGTGCCAGCAGTGACAGGGAGCCCGCTAACTATGGCTACACCTTC
CASSDREPANYGYTF